The clone carrying this TCR beta chain was detected only once. This record comes from a study of cytomegalovirus exposure and HLA in healthy donors. The CDR3 is made up of 14 amino acids. V lost 2 bases to trimming and J lost 5 bases, with 12 bases between them. The germline V gene has CDR1 MNHNY and CDR2 SVGAGI (reference sequence). Assay: immunoSEQ multiplex PCR; the TCRdb copy retains only in-frame clones and omits some. The sample has about 150,000 clones; less than 95% are singletons. Specimen: PBMCs. J is TRBJ1-1 and V is TRBV6-6; D is possibly TRBD1 (5 bases). This sequence originates from a man aged 18 to 29 in good health and CMV-seropositive. This CDR3 reads CASSYRGMLTEAFF. In DNA form, the CDR3 reads TGTGCCAGCAGTTACAGGGGCATGTTGACTGAAGCTTTCTTT.